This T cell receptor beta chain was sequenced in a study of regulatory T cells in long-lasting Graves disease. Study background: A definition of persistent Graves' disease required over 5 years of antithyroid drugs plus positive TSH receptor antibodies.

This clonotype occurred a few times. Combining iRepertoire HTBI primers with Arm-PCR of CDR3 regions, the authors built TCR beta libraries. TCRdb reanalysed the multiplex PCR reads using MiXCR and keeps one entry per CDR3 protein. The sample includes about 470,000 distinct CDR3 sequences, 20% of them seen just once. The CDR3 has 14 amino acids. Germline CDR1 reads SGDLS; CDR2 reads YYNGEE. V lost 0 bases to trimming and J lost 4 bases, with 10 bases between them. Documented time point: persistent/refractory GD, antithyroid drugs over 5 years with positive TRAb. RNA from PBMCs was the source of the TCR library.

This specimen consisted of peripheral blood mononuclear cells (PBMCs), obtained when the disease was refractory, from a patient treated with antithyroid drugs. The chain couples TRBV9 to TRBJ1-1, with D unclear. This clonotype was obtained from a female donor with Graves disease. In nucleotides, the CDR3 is TGTGCCAGCAGCGTAGATCACAGACCCACTGAAGCTTTCTTT. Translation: CASSVDHRPTEAFF.